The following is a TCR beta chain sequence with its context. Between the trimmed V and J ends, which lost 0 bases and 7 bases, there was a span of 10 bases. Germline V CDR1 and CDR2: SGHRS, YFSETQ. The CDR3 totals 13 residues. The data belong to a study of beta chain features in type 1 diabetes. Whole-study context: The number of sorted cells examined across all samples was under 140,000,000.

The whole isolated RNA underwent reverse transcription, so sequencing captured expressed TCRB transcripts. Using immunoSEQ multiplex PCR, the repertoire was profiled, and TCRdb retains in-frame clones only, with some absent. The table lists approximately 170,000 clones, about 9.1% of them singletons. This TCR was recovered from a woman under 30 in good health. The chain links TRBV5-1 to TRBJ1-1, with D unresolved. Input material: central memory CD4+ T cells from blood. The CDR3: CASSLEGGNEAFF. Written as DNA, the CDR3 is TGCGCCAGCAGCTTGGAAGGAGGAAATGAAGCTTTCTTT.